One sample yielded the 22 T cell receptor beta chains listed below, sequenced in a study of blood T cell repertoires in COVID-19. The table came from immunoSEQ multiplex PCR; TCRdb's copy has only in-frame clones and leaves some out. The data show 250,000 or so clones, about 90% seen once. The sequenced sample consisted of peripheral blood. The receptors derive from a man at least 80 years old with acute or convalescent COVID-19.

V gene TRBV7-9 combines with J gene TRBJ2-5; D might be TRBD2 (6 bases). Per the germline V gene, CDR1 is SEHNR and CDR2 is FQNEAQ (reference sequence). The CDR3 is 15 residues long. V was cut by 5 bases and J by 1 base, with 14 bases left in between. The CDR3 sequence is CASSPELAPQETQYF. The CDR3, as DNA: TGTGCCAGCAGCCCCGAACTAGCCCCCCAAGAGACCCAGTACTTC.

This clone has a single count. The rearrangement uses TRBV27 and TRBJ2-5; tentative D call: TRBD1 (5 bases). Trimming cost V 3 bases and J 5 bases, with 10 bases left between them. Germline CDR1 is MNHEY and CDR2 is SMNVEV (reference sequence). The CDR3 length is 13 residues. CDR3 loop: CASSFRVGETQYF. CDR3 in DNA: TGTGCCAGCAGTTTCAGGGTAGGGGAGACCCAGTACTTC.

The J gene is TRBJ2-3, the V gene TRBV28; maybe TRBD2 (6 bases). The V end lost 8 bases, the J end lost 4 bases, and 16 bases lay between the germline ends. Germline V gives CDR1 MDHEN, CDR2 SYDVKM. This CDR3 is 14 amino acids long. CDR3 DNA sequence: TGTGCCAGCGGCGCGGAGGGTGGCGCAGATACGCAGTATTTT. Amino acids: CASGAEGGADTQYF.

The J gene is TRBJ2-7, the V gene TRBV7-2; 7 nucleotides agree with TRBD1. V gave up 5 bases and J gave up 4 bases; unmatched junction bases: 8. Germline CDR1 and CDR2: SGHTA and FQGNSA. There are 14 residues in the CDR3. The CDR3 reads CASSSAGTAYEQYF. DNA of the CDR3: TGTGCCAGCAGCAGCGCCGGGACAGCATACGAGCAGTACTTC.

The chain links TRBV27 to TRBJ1-1; 10 nucleotides match TRBD1. Germline assignment: CDR1 MNHEY and CDR2 SMNVEV (reference sequence). The CDR3 runs to 15 residues. Trimming took 6 bases from V and 5 from J; bases not matched to a gene: 9. DNA for the CDR3: TGTGCCAGCAGATCCTGGACAGGGGGGAGAACTGAAGCTTTCTTT. Encoded protein: CASRSWTGGRTEAFF.

The chain links TRBV24-1 to TRBJ2-5; D is possibly TRBD2 (6 bases). Trimming removed 0 bases from V and 3 bases from J, with 13 bases in between. Germline CDR1 and CDR2: KGHDR and SFDVKD. The CDR3 has 16 residues. DNA for the CDR3: TGTGCCACCAGTGATTTGCGGGGGACGGGCAAAGAGACCCAGTACTTC. It encodes CATSDLRGTGKETQYF.

V gene TRBV9 combines with J gene TRBJ1-6; D uncertain. The CDR3 has 14 residues. CDR1 is SGDLS and CDR2 is YYNGEE in the germline V gene. V dropped 4 bases and J dropped 7 bases, with 12 bases sitting between them. The chain's CDR3 is CASSLTASNSPLHF. In DNA, the CDR3 is TGTGCCAGCAGCTTAACAGCATCCAATTCACCCCTCCACTTT.

The CDR3 sequence: CASTLGTGSYNEQFF. CDR3 coding DNA: TGTGCCAGCACCCTAGGGACAGGGTCGTACAATGAGCAGTTCTTC. The chain carries TRBV28 and TRBJ2-1; 9 bases are a match to TRBD1. The CDR3 consists of 15 residues. Germline V gene data show CDR1 as MDHEN and CDR2 as SYDVKM. V shed 7 bases, J shed 4 bases, and the junction held 8 bases outside the gene matches. Variable domain in full (rest from reference TRBV28 and TRBJ2-1): DVKVTQSSRYLVKRTGEKVFLECVQDMDHENMFWYRQDPGLGLRLIYFSYDVKMKEKGDIPEGYSVSREKKERFSLILESASTNQTSMYLCASTLGTGSYNEQFFGPGTRLTVL.

This rearrangement joins TRBV18 to TRBJ1-5; 7 bases line up with TRBD1. V lost 3 bases to trimming and J lost 7 bases; unmatched junction nucleotides: 6. In germline, CDR1 is KGHSH, CDR2 LQKENI. The CDR3 contains 14 residues. This CDR3 is CASSPGTEYQPQHF. The CDR3 nucleotides read TGTGCCAGCTCACCCGGGACAGAATACCAGCCCCAGCATTTT.

This clone was seen only a few times. The chain has TRBV9 and TRBJ1-2; 7 bases map to TRBD1. This CDR3 has 15 residues. With 1 base clipped from V and 6 bases from J, the junction kept 9 bases outside the gene matches. CDR1 is SGDLS and CDR2 is YYNGEE in the germline V gene. CDR3 in DNA: TGTGCCAGCAGCGTAAGTCAGGGGGAAGGTCATGGCTACACCTTC. Encoded protein: CASSVSQGEGHGYTF.

The chain has TRBV11-3 and TRBJ2-1; TRBD1 aligns across 10 bases. This CDR3 spans 14 amino acids. The ends lost 5 bases at V and 6 bases at J; junction bases unmatched: 4. The germline V gene has CDR1 SGHNT and CDR2 YENEEA. This CDR3 is CASSRQGAFNEQFF. The DNA for the CDR3 is TGTGCCAGCAGCCGACAGGGGGCGTTCAATGAGCAGTTCTTC.

The chain carries TRBV9 and TRBJ1-2; TRBD1 aligns across 8 bases. Germline CDR1 is SGDLS and CDR2 is YYNGEE. The ends lost 6 bases at V and 4 bases at J; junction bases unmatched: 8. The CDR3 has 14 amino acids. CDR3 amino acids: CASTAGGEGYGYTF. CDR3 in DNA: TGTGCCAGCACGGCAGGGGGCGAGGGCTATGGCTACACCTTC.

V usage is TRBV18 and J usage is TRBJ1-2; 8 positions agree with TRBD1. The germline CDR1 and CDR2 sequences are KGHSH and LQKENI. J gave up 6 bases and V 3 bases, and 9 bases lay outside the gene matches. There are 15 residues in the CDR3. CDR3 protein: CASSPLDRAENGYTF. CDR3 DNA sequence: TGTGCCAGCTCACCCCTGGACAGGGCGGAAAATGGCTACACCTTC.

This clone was seen once. J is TRBJ2-5 and V is TRBV7-9, with a tentative D call TRBD1 (6 bases). V lost 8 bases and J 5 bases, leaving 12 bases between the germline ends. Germline lookup yields CDR1 SEHNR and CDR2 FQNEAQ (reference sequence). CDR3 length: 12 residues. The CDR3 region has the DNA TGTGCCAGCCACAGGGAGACTGAGACCCAGTACTTC. This translates into CASHRETETQYF.

This clone has only a few counts. The genes are TRBV4-2 and TRBJ2-7; 12 bases match TRBD2. Germline V gives CDR1 LGHNA, CDR2 YNFKEQ. V was pared by 1 base and J by 4 bases, with 11 bases of the junction left unmatched. The CDR3 covers 18 residues. The CDR3 sequence: CASSQAPGLAGGGYEQYF. The CDR3 nucleotides are TGTGCCAGCAGCCAAGCTCCGGGACTAGCGGGTGGTGGGTACGAGCAGTACTTC.

DNA of the CDR3: TGCGCCAGCAGCCAAGGTTCTGGGACAGGCCCTAGGGCAGATACGCAGTATTTT. It yields the protein CASSQGSGTGPRADTQYF. The gene calls are TRBV4-3 and TRBJ2-3; 8 positions match TRBD1. V lost 1 base, J lost 4 bases, and 13 bases stayed unmatched. CDR1 and CDR2 from the germline V gene are LGHNA and YSLEER. There are 18 residues in the CDR3.

The chain uses TRBV27 and TRBJ2-7; 7 positions agree with TRBD1. The CDR3 totals 14 residues. Germline trimming cut 1 base from V and 2 bases from J; bases unmatched to any gene: 2. Germline V gene lookup returns CDR1 MNHEY and CDR2 SMNVEV (reference sequence). The CDR3 coding sequence is TGTGCCAGCAGTTTATTAACAGGGGCCTACGAGCAGTACTTC. This gives the protein CASSLLTGAYEQYF.

The sample holds one count of this clone. This chain joins TRBV7-2 and TRBJ2-2, with 7 bases that match TRBD2. V was clipped by 0 bases and J by 4 bases; unmatched bases: 5. Germline-derived CDR1 and CDR2 are SGHTA and FQGNSA. CDR3 size: 16 residues. The CDR3: CASSLAGGPGTGELFF. DNA for the CDR3: TGTGCCAGCAGCTTAGCGGGAGGGCCGGGCACCGGGGAGCTGTTTTTT.

This clone was found a few times. The V gene is TRBV7-2, the J gene TRBJ2-2, with 10 bases identical to TRBD1. CDR3 length: 14 amino acids. Looked up from germline, CDR1 is SGHTA and CDR2 is FQGNSA. The J segment lost 9 bases and the V segment lost 3 bases, leaving 4 bases of the junction unmatched. The CDR3: CASSLRQGAWELFF. CDR3 DNA: TGTGCCAGCAGCTTGAGACAGGGGGCCTGGGAGCTGTTTTTT.

The chain has TRBV5-4 and TRBJ2-5; D remains ambiguous. V was trimmed by 0 bases and J by 5 bases, leaving 8 bases between them. The CDR3 extends over 13 amino acids. Germline V gene data show CDR1 as SGHNT and CDR2 as YYREEE (reference sequence). CDR3 in DNA: TGTGCCAGCAGCTTGGAGCCGCGGGAGACCCAGTACTTC. It specifies CASSLEPRETQYF.

V gene TRBV6-5 combines with J gene TRBJ2-3; D may be TRBD1 (5 bases). Germline-derived CDR1 and CDR2 are MNHEY and SVGAGI. This CDR3 contains 15 residues. V dropped 5 bases and J dropped 0 bases, with 12 bases sitting between them. The CDR3 region is CASSPRARSTDTQYF. CDR3 nucleotides: TGTGCCAGCAGTCCCAGGGCTAGGAGCACAGATACGCAGTATTTT.

This sequence joins TRBV11-2 and TRBJ2-1; 13 bases align to TRBD2. V lost 4 bases to trimming and J lost 8 bases; unmatched junction nucleotides: 2. The CDR3 runs 14 residues. CDR1 SGHAT and CDR2 FQNNGV come from the germline V gene. The CDR3 sequence is CASSSGLAGDEQFF. The DNA for the CDR3 is TGTGCCAGCAGCTCTGGACTAGCGGGAGATGAGCAGTTCTTC.